These T cell receptor beta chains were read from a single sample in a study of blood T cell repertoires in COVID-19. Data came from immunoSEQ multiplex PCR; TCRdb stores just in-frame clones and leaves some out. This sample has about 79,000 clones, with roughly 90% found just once. Sample: peripheral blood. These receptors all come from a man aged 70 or older with active or convalescent COVID-19. Both conserved end residues are part of each CDR3. D genes are given only for firm matches. Rows give clone size only sometimes, using once, few, many, or a class for an expanded clone.

clone_size,v_call,d_call,j_call,cdr3_nt,cdr3_aa
-,TRBV30,TRBD2,TRBJ2-5,TGTGCCTGGAGTGTGGGGCTAGCGGTTCAAGAGACCCAGTACTTC,CAWSVGLAVQETQYF
-,TRBV30,TRBD1,TRBJ1-2,TGTGCCTGGAGTCGGACAGGGACCTCTGGCTACACCTTC,CAWSRTGTSGYTF
few,TRBV24-1,TRBD2,TRBJ2-7,TGTGCCACCAGTGATTCTAGCGGGAGTTCCTACGAGCAGTACTTC,CATSDSSGSSYEQYF
-,TRBV9,TRBD1,TRBJ1-2,TGTGCCAGCAGTGTGGGTGCTACAGGGGCTAACTATGGCTACACCTTC,CASSVGATGANYGYTF
-,TRBV9,TRBD2,TRBJ2-1,TGTGCCAGCAGCGTAGGTACTAGCGGTACGGGGGACAATGAGCAGTTCTTC,CASSVGTSGTGDNEQFF
-,TRBV9,TRBD2,TRBJ2-1,TGTGCCAGCAGCACAAGCGGGAACTCCTACAATGAGCAGTTCTTC,CASSTSGNSYNEQFF
-,TRBV7-8,-,TRBJ1-3,TGTGCCAGCAGCCCGTCCCCCTCTGGAAACACCATATATTTT,CASSPSPSGNTIYF
few,TRBV30,-,TRBJ1-1,TGTGCCTGGAATCTCGGACGGACAGCTAATGAAGCTTTCTTT,CAWNLGRTANEAFF
-,TRBV19,TRBD2,TRBJ2-1,TGTGCCACCACTAGCGGGGCCTCCGGGCAGTTCTTC,CATTSGASGQFF
-,TRBV5-1,-,TRBJ1-4,TGCGCCAGCAGCCCCATGGGGGGGATAGGTGAAAAACTGTTTTTT,CASSPMGGIGEKLFF
-,TRBV12-3/TRBV12-4,-,TRBJ2-5,TGTGCCAGCAGTTTAGGCGCGGGGACCCAGTACTTC,CASSLGAGTQYF
-,TRBV28,-,TRBJ1-6,TGTGCCAGCAGTTTGCTCGACAGCTTCTTCCACTTT,CASSLLDSFFHF
-,TRBV4-1,-,TRBJ1-4,TGCGCCAGCAGCCGCGAGACAGGCGCAAATGAAAAACTGTTTTTT,CASSRETGANEKLFF
once,TRBV15,TRBD1,TRBJ2-5,TGTGCCACCGTTAAGGGGGCTAGCAGAGAGACCCAGTACTTC,CATVKGASRETQYF
-,TRBV20-1,TRBD2,TRBJ2-7,TGCAGTGCTAGTGGGCTAGCGGGAGTAATTAACGAGCAGTACTTC,CSASGLAGVINEQYF
few,TRBV18,-,TRBJ1-1,TGTGCCAGCTCACCGCGGGGTGGGGGTACGAACACTGAAGCTTTCTTT,CASSPRGGGTNTEAFF
-,TRBV6-5,TRBD1,TRBJ2-7,TGTGCCAGCAACTCTCCAGGGGGCGAGCAGTACTTC,CASNSPGGEQYF
once,TRBV5-7,TRBD2,TRBJ2-5,TGTGCCAGCAGCGCTCCTACTAGCGAGCAAGAGACCCAGTACTTC,CASSAPTSEQETQYF
many,TRBV2,TRBD1,TRBJ1-6,TGTGCCAGCGGAGGACAGGGGGTTAGTTCACCCCTCCACTTT,CASGGQGVSSPLHF
-,TRBV10-3,TRBD1,TRBJ1-2,TGTGCCATCAGTGAACAGACAGGGGTCGACGGCTACACCTTC,CAISEQTGVDGYTF
-,TRBV19,-,TRBJ1-5,TGTGCCACCGCCCCGGGGGAACGGCAGCCCCAGCATTTT,CATAPGERQPQHF
-,TRBV7-6,-,TRBJ2-6,TGTGCCAGCAGCTTAAGGGGATCTGGGGCCAACGTCCTGACTTTC,CASSLRGSGANVLTF